These T cell receptor beta chains were read from a single sample in a study of T cells in tuberculosis. Here immunoSEQ multiplex PCR was the method, and the copy in TCRdb shows in-frame clones only, minus some. Of about 34,000 clones detected, roughly 93% appear once; the ten largest clones hold over 10%. The sample was PBMCs, taken at tuberculosis diagnosis. Every receptor here comes from an adult with tuberculosis. Both conserved end residues are part of each CDR3.

V: TRBV11-2
J: TRBJ2-3
CDR3: CASSLPGLAVTDTQYF

V: TRBV12-5
J: TRBJ1-1
CDR3: CASGGQQGGGTEAFF

V: TRBV5-6
J: TRBJ1-2
CDR3: CASSWGQGDGYTF

V: TRBV4-1
J: TRBJ1-6
CDR3: CASSRQRGDFNSPLHF

V: TRBV5-4
J: TRBJ1-4
CDR3: CASSLMGQSNEKLFF

V: TRBV18
J: TRBJ2-7
CDR3: CASSPGRGQGASEQYF

V: TRBV11-2
J: TRBJ2-5
CDR3: CASSLLGPETQYF

V: TRBV27
J: TRBJ2-7
CDR3: CASSIETGPYEQYF

V: TRBV5-4
J: TRBJ2-3
CDR3: CASNRDWGGGTDTQYF

V: TRBV30
J: TRBJ1-1
CDR3: CAWALGTGGTEAFF

V: TRBV7-6
J: TRBJ2-5
CDR3: CASSFSGTSGRPIQETQYF

V: TRBV4-1
J: TRBJ1-1
CDR3: CASSQGRGDTEAFF

V: TRBV6-5
J: TRBJ1-4
CDR3: CASSSGTGVNEKLFF

V: TRBV5-1
J: TRBJ2-1
CDR3: CASSLGGQGTRRYNEQFF

V: TRBV5-1
J: TRBJ2-3
CDR3: CASSFLGLLTDTQYF

V: TRBV2
J: TRBJ1-6
CDR3: CASNAQGPLSPLHF

V: TRBV2
J: TRBJ1-5
CDR3: CASSEGGQSYSNQPQHF

V: TRBV18
J: TRBJ1-5
CDR3: CASSLSRDHQPQHF

V: TRBV4-1
J: TRBJ2-5
CDR3: CASSLRTSGEETQYF

V: TRBV6-1
J: TRBJ1-2
CDR3: CASTTGPTNYGYTF

V: TRBV6-1
J: TRBJ2-1
CDR3: CASSVSGGSGFHEQFF

V: TRBV7-9
J: TRBJ1-1
CDR3: CASIPVKNTEAFF

V: TRBV19
J: TRBJ1-5
CDR3: CASSRTGVLGVTGNQPQHF

V: TRBV19
J: TRBJ2-2
CDR3: CASSIEAGFTGELFF

V: TRBV29-1
J: TRBJ2-7
CDR3: CSVVRGYEQYF

V: TRBV5-1
J: TRBJ2-3
CDR3: CASSWRAGSGKGWDTQYF

V: TRBV7-6
J: TRBJ2-1
CDR3: CASSLIAGGYEQFF

V: TRBV5-6
J: TRBJ1-4
CDR3: CASSGTGGEKLFF